The 18 T cell receptor beta chains in this list originate from one sample, sequenced in a study of shared clonotypes between healthy human individuals. Assay used: immunoSEQ multiplex PCR; TCRdb lists only in-frame clones, some missing. The data contain 2 million to 3 million clones, 90% to 95% of them singletons. Material: naive CD4+ T cells from PBMCs. Subset specified: CD45RA+ positively selected. These receptors were obtained from a man aged 18 to 30 in good health. Some clones in this sample may be carry-over from other donors' samples.

This chain links TRBV10-2 with TRBJ2-5, with D tentatively TRBD1 (5 bases). The germline V gene has CDR1 WSHSY and CDR2 SAAADI. The CDR3 consists of 14 residues. V was pared by 2 bases and J by 3 bases, with 10 bases between. The CDR3 here is CASSEPPGKETQYF. Written as DNA, the CDR3 is TGCGCCAGCAGTGAGCCCCCAGGGAAAGAGACCCAGTACTTC.

J is TRBJ1-2 and V is TRBV2; 11 bases agree with TRBD1. Germline CDR1 reads SNHLY; CDR2 reads FYNNEI. The CDR3 contains 14 residues. The trim removed 8 bases at V and 6 bases at J, leaving 8 bases unmatched. The CDR3 nucleotides are TGTGCCAGCGCCGGGACAGGGGGAACGGATGGCTACACCTTC. Translation: CASAGTGGTDGYTF.

This rearrangement joins TRBV6-1 to TRBJ2-7, with D perhaps being TRBD1 or TRBD2 (5 bases each). Looked up from germline, CDR1 is MNHNS and CDR2 is SASEGT. CDR3 size: 15 residues. Trimming took 1 base from V and 4 from J, leaving 14 bases between them. The CDR3 nucleotides read TGTGCCAGCAGTGAAGGGGGGAGCCACGTATACGAGCAGTACTTC. This sequence encodes CASSEGGSHVYEQYF.

Worth noting for this clone: This CDR3 is also generated by other DNA sequences in the sample. V is TRBV7-3 and J is TRBJ2-3, with D tentatively TRBD2 (6 bases). CDR3 size: 15 residues. Germline CDR1 and CDR2: SGHTA and FQGTGA. Trimming removed 0 bases from V and 4 bases from J, with 11 bases in between. CDR3 region: CASSLTGGGPDTQYF. CDR3 nucleotides: TGTGCCAGCAGCTTAACGGGGGGTGGCCCAGATACGCAGTATTTT.

Note on this clone: The same CDR3 can be traced to other DNA sequences in this sample. This sequence joins TRBV5-1 and TRBJ2-7; 10 bases fit TRBD2. The CDR3 is made up of 16 amino acids. The J segment lost 0 bases and the V segment lost 0 bases, leaving 3 bases of the junction unmatched. Germline-derived CDR1 and CDR2 are SGHRS and YFSETQ. The CDR3 bases are TGCGCCAGCAGCTTGGGACTAGCGGGCTACTCCTACGAGCAGTACTTC. Its protein product is CASSLGLAGYSYEQYF.

Turning to this clone: Other DNA sequences in this specimen translate into the identical CDR3. The chain uses TRBV5-4 and TRBJ1-3; D gene unclear. The CDR3 is 13 amino acids. V was shortened by 0 bases and J by 4 bases, with 5 bases between the two germline ends. Germline loops: CDR1 SGHNT, CDR2 YYREEE (reference sequence). The CDR3 region has the DNA TGTGCCAGCAGCTTGGCCGGAGGAAACACCATATATTTT. Translation gives CASSLAGGNTIYF.

The genes are TRBV29-1 and TRBJ2-1; TRBD1 matches 12 bases. After removal of 1 base from V and 4 bases from J, the junction contained 8 bases not matched to a gene. Germline CDR1 SQVTM, CDR2 ANQGSEA. The CDR3 is 17 amino acids. The CDR3 DNA is TGCAGCGTTGAAGGGGGACAGGGGGCACCAAAGTACAATGAGCAGTTCTTC. This sequence encodes CSVEGGQGAPKYNEQFF.

The rearrangement links TRBV11-3 to TRBJ2-1; 11 bases fit TRBD2. CDR1 is SGHNT and CDR2 is YENEEA in the germline V gene. CDR3 length: 17 residues. V gave up 3 bases and J gave up 0 bases; unmatched junction bases: 4. The CDR3 reads CASSLGLAVSSYNEQFF. The CDR3 nucleotides are TGTGCCAGCAGCTTGGGACTAGCGGTTAGCTCCTACAATGAGCAGTTCTTC.

This rearrangement joins TRBV28 to TRBJ2-5, with D possibly TRBD2 on 6 matching bases. V gave up 8 bases and J gave up 5 bases, with 12 bases separating them. Germline V CDR1 and CDR2: MDHEN, SYDVKM. The CDR3 has 12 amino acids. Here the CDR3 reads CASPPGRETQYF. CDR3 DNA sequence: TGTGCCAGCCCCCCGGGGAGGGAGACCCAGTACTTC.

The chain links TRBV28 to TRBJ1-3, with D hard to call. Deletions cut 6 bases from V and 0 bases from J, with 12 bases between. Germline-derived CDR1 and CDR2 are MDHEN and SYDVKM. CDR3 length equals 15 residues. The CDR3 spells CASSPGLSSGNTIYF. The CDR3 bases are TGTGCCAGCAGCCCCGGACTGTCCTCTGGAAACACCATATATTTT.

In this sample, this clone turned up once. V usage is TRBV15 and J usage is TRBJ2-6; D remains unclear. The CDR3 sequence is 17 residues long. With 3 bases removed from V and 0 bases from J, the gap between germline ends came to 12 bases. CDR1 is LNHNV and CDR2 is YYDKDF in the germline V gene (reference sequence). The CDR3 DNA follows: TGTGCCACCAGCAGGGGATCTAATCCCTCTGGGGCCAACGTCCTGACTTTC. Translation: CATSRGSNPSGANVLTF.

The chain employs TRBV28 and TRBJ1-2; 9 nucleotides line up with TRBD1. The CDR3 totals 13 residues. J gave up 12 bases and V 6 bases, and 11 bases lay outside the gene matches. CDR1 and CDR2 from the germline V gene are MDHEN and SYDVKM. This chain's CDR3 is CASRQGAKGLNTF. The CDR3, as DNA: TGTGCCAGCAGACAGGGGGCTAAAGGGCTGAACACCTTC.

The chain combines TRBV6-1 with TRBJ2-2, with a possible D match to TRBD2 (5 bases). Germline lookup yields CDR1 MNHNS and CDR2 SASEGT. Trimming left V 6 bases short and J 2 bases short, with 13 bases between. This CDR3 region has 15 residues. CDR3 sequence (DNA): TGTGCCAGCAGCCTTTCGGGGAGTAACACCGGGGAGCTGTTTTTT. Translated, it gives CASSLSGSNTGELFF.

This clone was recorded only once. The rearrangement joins TRBV28 to TRBJ2-3; TRBD1 matches 9 bases. V shed 2 bases and J 2 bases; nucleotides not matched to a gene: 8. This CDR3 has 17 amino acids. The V gene's germline CDR1 is MDHEN and CDR2 SYDVKM. The CDR3 sequence: CASSLRQTGGYTDTQYF. The CDR3 DNA reads as TGTGCCAGCAGTTTACGGCAGACAGGGGGATACACAGATACGCAGTATTTT.

V usage is TRBV5-1 and J usage is TRBJ1-2, with 9 bases that match TRBD1. The germline V gene has CDR1 SGHRS and CDR2 YFSETQ. The CDR3 totals 13 residues. V dropped 3 bases and J dropped 8; count of bases not matched to a gene: 5. This CDR3 is CASSSRQGGGYTF. The CDR3 DNA sequence: TGCGCCAGCAGCTCGAGACAGGGGGGCGGCTACACCTTC.

The chain joins TRBV4-3 to TRBJ1-4; 9 bases agree with TRBD1. Germline V gene sequence: CDR1 LGHNA, CDR2 YSLEER. The CDR3 is 16 residues long. The J segment lost 0 bases and the V segment lost 4 bases, leaving 3 bases of the junction unmatched. CDR3 amino acids: CASSPGTGTTNEKLFF. CDR3 sequence (DNA): TGCGCCAGCAGCCCGGGGACAGGGACAACTAATGAAAAACTGTTTTTT.

Comments on this clone: This specimen includes other DNA sequences encoding the same CDR3. The chain combines TRBV7-2 with TRBJ2-6; D tentatively reads TRBD1 or TRBD2 (5 bases each). V shed 0 bases and J shed 0 bases, with 9 bases lying between them. From germline, CDR1 is SGHTA and CDR2 FQGNSA. The CDR3 runs 17 residues. CDR3 amino acids: CASSLAGTSSGANVLTF. CDR3 DNA sequence: TGTGCCAGCAGCTTAGCCGGGACCTCCTCTGGGGCCAACGTCCTGACTTTC. Full variable domain (remainder filled in from reference TRBV7-2 and TRBJ2-6): GAGVSQSPSNKVTEKGKDVELRCDPISGHTALYWYRQSLGQGLEFLIYFQGNSAPDKSGLPSDRFSAERTGGSVSTLTIQRTQQEDSAVYLCASSLAGTSSGANVLTFGAGSRLTVL.

The table lists this clone with a count of one. The chain recombines TRBV4-1 with TRBJ1-1, with D perhaps TRBD1 (5 bases). Deletions cut 4 bases from V and 1 base from J, with 10 bases between. Germline values: CDR1 MGHRA, CDR2 YSYEKL. The length of the CDR3 is 14 residues. CDR3 loop: CASSRPTENTEAFF. The CDR3 DNA follows: TGCGCCAGCAGCCGCCCGACAGAGAACACTGAAGCTTTCTTT.